A single sample is the source of the 7 T cell receptor beta chains below, sequenced in a study of cytomegalovirus exposure and HLA in healthy donors. Primers for the PCR totalled 60 Vbeta and 13 Jbeta. Data came from immunoSEQ multiplex PCR; TCRdb stores just in-frame clones and leaves some out. This table has more than 90,000 clones, roughly 77% appearing once. Sequencing input: PBMCs. These receptors all stem from a man aged 50 to 59 in good health and CMV-seropositive.

This rearrangement joins TRBV27 to TRBJ2-3; TRBD2 matches 13 bases. J gave up 7 bases and V 0 bases, and 4 bases lay outside the gene matches. Germline-derived CDR1 and CDR2 are MNHEY and SMNVEV (reference sequence). The CDR3 is 16 residues long. The CDR3 DNA is TGTGCCAGCAGTTTATCCACTAGCGGGGGGGCTTATACGCAGTATTTT. Its translation is CASSLSTSGGAYTQYF.

The rearrangement joins TRBV6-5 to TRBJ2-7, with 10 bases aligning to TRBD2. Germline loops: CDR1 MNHEY, CDR2 SVGAGI. With V trimmed by 6 bases and J by 2 bases, 7 bases remained unmatched. The CDR3 is 15 amino acids. Written as DNA, the CDR3 is TGTGCCAGCAGCCGCGCTAGCGGGGGACCCTACGAGCAGTACTTC. It yields the protein CASSRASGGPYEQYF.

The J gene is TRBJ1-5, the V gene TRBV11-2; no definite D call. Trimming stripped 0 bases from V and 4 bases from J, with 7 bases between. Germline V gene sequence: CDR1 SGHAT, CDR2 FQNNGV. CDR3 length: 14 residues. CDR3 nucleotide sequence: TGTGCCAGCAGCTTAGACGGAGGAAATCAGCCCCAGCATTTT. It specifies CASSLDGGNQPQHF.

The chain combines TRBV27 with TRBJ1-5; a weak D match, TRBD1 (5 bases). Germline V gene data show CDR1 as MNHEY and CDR2 as SMNVEV (reference sequence). This CDR3 spans 15 amino acids. Trimming removed 0 bases at V and 4 bases at J, with 10 bases between. The CDR3 coding sequence is TGTGCCAGCAGTTTATCGTGGGCAGGGAATCAGCCCCAGCATTTT. Its translation: CASSLSWAGNQPQHF.

V usage is TRBV9 and J usage is TRBJ2-1; 7 bases are a match to TRBD1. The ends lost 3 bases at V and 2 bases at J; junction bases unmatched: 5. The length of the CDR3 is 15 residues. CDR1 is SGDLS, CDR2 YYNGEE, per germline. The CDR3 coding sequence is TGTGCCAGCAGCGGCCGGGACAGAACCTACAATGAGCAGTTCTTC. The encoded protein is CASSGRDRTYNEQFF.

This sequence joins TRBV14 and TRBJ1-2; possible D gene TRBD1, 6 bases. CDR1 is SGHDN, CDR2 FVKESK, per germline. V lost 2 bases to trimming and J lost 8 bases, with 18 bases between them. The CDR3 consists of 15 residues. CDR3 sequence: CASSQTVITGNGYTF. For the CDR3, the DNA is TGTGCCAGCAGCCAAACGGTCATCACAGGGAACGGCTACACCTTC. The entire variable domain, with the rest obtained from reference TRBV14 and TRBJ1-2, is as follows: EAGVTQFPSHSVIEKGQTVTLRCDPISGHDNLYWYRRVMGKEIKFLLHFVKESKQDESGMPNNRFLAERTGGTYSTLKVQPAELEDSGVYFCASSQTVITGNGYTFGSGTRLTVV.

The V gene is TRBV11-2, the J gene TRBJ2-7, with D possibly matching TRBD2 (6 bases). Deletions cut 5 bases from V and 7 bases from J, with 12 bases between. The CDR3 has 12 amino acids. CDR1 and CDR2 (germline): SGHAT, FQNNGV. DNA of the CDR3: TGTGCCAGCAGCCCGGGGGTTTGGGAGCAGTACTTC. Its translation: CASSPGVWEQYF. Full variable domain (remainder filled in from reference TRBV11-2 and TRBJ2-7): EAGVAQSPRYKIIEKRQSVAFWCNPISGHATLYWYQQILGQGPKLLIQFQNNGVVDDSQLPKDRFSAERLKGVDSTLKIQPAKLEDSAVYLCASSPGVWEQYFGPGTRLTVT.